This T cell receptor beta chain stems from a study of blood T cell repertoires in COVID-19. Study in general: Some COVID-19 samples were acute and others convalescent; all came from the United States, Italy and Spain.

The germline V and J ends were trimmed by 6 bases and 3 bases, with 6 bases remaining between them. CDR1 and CDR2 from the germline V gene are MNHEY and SVGEGT. The CDR3 loop spans 12 amino acids. Seattle's cohort entered during active infection and was followed longitudinally. The data were produced by immunoSEQ multiplex PCR, yet TCRdb's version contains in-frame clones alone and is incomplete. Of 30,000 or so clones in the sample, 88% were seen once. The chain joins TRBV6-2 or TRBV6-3 to TRBJ1-5; D call uncertain. The sequencing input was peripheral blood. The sequence derives from a man aged 55 to 70 with COVID-19, enrolled during active disease. The CDR3 sequence: CASSVYNQPQHF. In DNA, the CDR3 is TGTGCCAGCAGCGTCTACAATCAGCCCCAGCATTTT.